The T cell receptor (beta chain) described here comes from a study of blood T cell repertoires in COVID-19. Background on the study: The study drew acute and convalescent COVID-19 samples from the United States, Italy and Spain.

Seattle's enrolled individuals joined amid active infection and were then monitored longitudinally. The CDR3 has 16 amino acids. Germline CDR1 reads MNHEY; CDR2 reads SVGEGT. The germline V and J ends were trimmed by 2 bases and 7 bases, with 17 bases remaining between them. Generated by immunoSEQ multiplex PCR, the TCRdb table keeps only in-frame clones and is missing some. The table records 55,000 to 65,000 clones, 89% of them present only once. Sequencing was performed on peripheral blood. V and J are TRBV6-2 or TRBV6-3 and TRBJ1-4; a weak D match, TRBD1 (5 bases). The sequence came from a woman in her sixties or seventies with COVID-19, enrolled during active disease. The chain's CDR3 is CASSYEGASSSEKLFF. CDR3 DNA sequence: TGTGCCAGCAGTTACGAAGGGGCGAGCTCCAGTGAAAAACTGTTTTTT.